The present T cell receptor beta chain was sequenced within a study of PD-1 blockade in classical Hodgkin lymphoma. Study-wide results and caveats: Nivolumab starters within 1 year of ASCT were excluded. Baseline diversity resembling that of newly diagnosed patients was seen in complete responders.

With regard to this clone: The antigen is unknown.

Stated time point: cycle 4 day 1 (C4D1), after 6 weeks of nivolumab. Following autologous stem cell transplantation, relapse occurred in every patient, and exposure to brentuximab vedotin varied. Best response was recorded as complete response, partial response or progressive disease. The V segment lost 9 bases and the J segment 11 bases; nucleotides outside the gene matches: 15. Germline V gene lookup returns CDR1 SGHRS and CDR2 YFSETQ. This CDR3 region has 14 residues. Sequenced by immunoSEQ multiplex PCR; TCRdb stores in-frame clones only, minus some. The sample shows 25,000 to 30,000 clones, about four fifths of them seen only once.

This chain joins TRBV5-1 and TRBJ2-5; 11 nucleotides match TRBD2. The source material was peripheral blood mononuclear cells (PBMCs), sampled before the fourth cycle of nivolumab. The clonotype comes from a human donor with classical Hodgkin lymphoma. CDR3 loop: CATRLLAGGYEQYF. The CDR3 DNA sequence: TGCGCCACCAGACTTCTAGCGGGAGGATATGAGCAGTACTTC.